A single sample gave rise to the 26 T cell receptor beta chains below, sequenced in a study of T cell responses to AZD1222 COVID-19 vaccine. TCRdb's table, derived via immunoSEQ multiplex PCR, lists solely in-frame clones and lacks some. The table has roughly 200,000 clones, 93% seen once. The sequencing here drew on peripheral blood, taken on day 0 of MenACWY control vaccination. All receptors come from an adult in good health.

The genes are TRBV24-1 and TRBJ2-2, with 10 positions matching TRBD1. The CDR3 runs to 16 residues. Germline lookup yields CDR1 KGHDR and CDR2 SFDVKD. V lost 3 bases to trimming and J lost 5 bases; unmatched junction nucleotides: 5. The CDR3 DNA reads as TGTGCCACCAGTGATCCCGGGACAGGGGTAACCGGGGAGCTGTTTTTT. Its translation is CATSDPGTGVTGELFF.

This clone was observed once. The genes are TRBV18 and TRBJ2-7; D is unclear. Trimming removed 5 bases at V and 2 bases at J, with 16 bases between. CDR1 KGHSH and CDR2 LQKENI come from the germline V gene. The CDR3 has 15 amino acids. CDR3 sequence: CASSREYTVPYEQYF. The CDR3 bases are TGTGCCAGCTCAAGGGAATACACCGTCCCCTACGAGCAGTACTTC.

The chain has TRBV18 and TRBJ1-2, with a possible D match to TRBD1 (5 bases). The V gene's germline CDR1 is KGHSH and CDR2 LQKENI. The CDR3 runs to 16 residues. Trimming cost V 3 bases and J 1 base, with 15 bases left between them. In DNA, the CDR3 is TGTGCCAGCTCACCTATTACAGGACAACGTAACTATGGCTACACCTTC. Its protein product is CASSPITGQRNYGYTF.

The genes are TRBV5-1 and TRBJ1-6; the D gene is possibly TRBD1 (5 bases). This CDR3 region has 15 residues. V dropped 4 bases and J dropped 8 bases, with 16 bases sitting between them. CDR1 is SGHRS, CDR2 YFSETQ, per germline. CDR3 amino acids: CASSLRAGRDSPLHF. The CDR3 region has the DNA TGCGCCAGCAGCCTCAGGGCAGGGAGGGATTCACCCCTCCACTTT.

CDR3 nucleotides: TGTGCCAGCAGCGTCCGTGCTTCTAGCGGGGGGCTTGAGACCCAGTACTTC. Protein sequence: CASSVRASSGGLETQYF. The chain uses TRBV9 and TRBJ2-5; 11 nucleotides match TRBD2. There are 17 residues in the CDR3. Germline trimming cut 2 bases from V and 5 bases from J; bases unmatched to any gene: 11. In germline, CDR1 is SGDLS, CDR2 YYNGEE.

The V and J genes are TRBV20-1 and TRBJ1-5, with no clear D. The CDR3 runs to 13 residues. V gave up 3 bases and J gave up 4 bases, with 10 bases separating them. Germline V gives CDR1 DFQATT, CDR2 SNEGSKA (reference sequence). The CDR3 DNA is TGCAGTGCTAGTAGTCAGCGAAATCAGCCCCAGCATTTT. This encodes CSASSQRNQPQHF.

The rearrangement links TRBV19 to TRBJ1-1; tentatively, D is TRBD1 (5 bases). The CDR3 spans 13 residues. In germline, CDR1 is LNHDA, CDR2 SQIVND (reference sequence). V lost 10 bases, J lost 5 bases, and 17 bases lay in between. The CDR3 region is CATSTVRRTEAFF. The CDR3, as DNA: TGTGCCACTTCGACAGTCCGGCGGACTGAAGCTTTCTTT. The full variable domain, with the rest looked up from reference TRBV19 and TRBJ1-1, is DGGITQSPKYLFRKEGQNVTLSCEQNLNHDAMYWYRQDPGQGLRLIYYSQIVNDFQKGDIAEGYSVSREKKESFPLTVTSAQKNPTAFYLCATSTVRRTEAFFGQGTRLTVV.

The chain uses TRBV3-1 (or the pseudogene TRBV3-2) and TRBJ1-2; perhaps TRBD1 as D (6 bases). The CDR3 contains 15 residues. V lost 3 bases, J lost 5 bases, and 16 bases lay in between. CDR1 LGHDT and CDR2 YNNKEL come from the germline V gene (reference sequence). CDR3: CASSHSTGPGYGYTF. The CDR3, as DNA: TGTGCCAGCAGCCACTCTACAGGGCCTGGGTATGGCTACACCTTC.

This chain joins TRBV19 and TRBJ1-5, with 9 bases matching TRBD1. Germline lookup yields CDR1 LNHDA and CDR2 SQIVND (reference sequence). The ends lost 3 bases at V and 7 bases at J; junction bases unmatched: 7. The CDR3 has 15 residues. CDR3 region: CASSILGQGGQPQHF. The DNA of the CDR3 is TGTGCCAGTAGTATCTTGGGACAGGGAGGACAGCCCCAGCATTTT.

The genes are TRBV4-1 and TRBJ1-2; D unclear. The CDR3 contains 15 residues. CDR1 and CDR2 from the germline V gene are MGHRA and YSYEKL. The ends were cut back, 1 base at V and 6 bases at J, with 15 bases in the middle. The CDR3 region is CASSQVGGKLNGYTF. CDR3 sequence (DNA): TGCGCCAGCAGCCAAGTGGGAGGGAAGCTTAATGGCTACACCTTC.

The J gene is TRBJ2-1, the V gene TRBV16; D is unclear. The CDR3 is 14 amino acids. V lost 0 bases to trimming and J lost 8 bases, with 11 bases between them. Germline V gene data show CDR1 as KGHSY and CDR2 as FQNENV. The CDR3 reads CASSQSHPFDEQFF. DNA for the CDR3: TGTGCCAGCAGCCAATCTCATCCTTTTGATGAGCAGTTCTTC.

V is TRBV5-4 and J is TRBJ2-3, with unresolved D. Trimming stripped 0 bases from V and 1 base from J, with 12 bases between. CDR1 and CDR2 (germline): SGHNT, YYREEE (reference sequence). This CDR3 comprises 16 residues. The CDR3 here is CASSLVVWGGTDTQYF. The CDR3 DNA reads as TGTGCCAGCAGCTTGGTTGTATGGGGTGGCACAGATACGCAGTATTTT.

The chain is built from TRBV9 and TRBJ2-1; no firm D call. Germline CDR1 reads SGDLS; CDR2 reads YYNGEE. The CDR3 runs to 12 residues. V lost 1 base and J lost 6, with 5 bases in between. The CDR3 sequence is CASSVLANEQFF. The CDR3 bases are TGTGCCAGCAGCGTACTCGCCAATGAGCAGTTCTTC.

This clone was picked up one time. CDR3 residues: CASRATGNTIYF. CDR3 DNA: TGTGCCAGCAGGGCGACTGGAAACACCATATATTTT. The V gene is TRBV2, the J gene TRBJ1-3; D gene uncertain. This CDR3 region has 12 residues. V was clipped by 6 bases and J by 2 bases, with 5 bases between them. In germline, CDR1 is SNHLY, CDR2 FYNNEI.

V usage is TRBV5-1 and J usage is TRBJ1-4, with D tentatively TRBD1 (6 bases). V was cut by 4 bases and J by 0 bases, with 13 bases left in between. This CDR3 has 16 amino acids. In germline, CDR1 is SGHRS, CDR2 YFSETQ. The CDR3 here is CASSLGTTTTNEKLFF. The DNA of the CDR3 is TGCGCCAGCAGCCTCGGGACAACCACAACTAATGAAAAACTGTTTTTT.

V usage is TRBV5-1 and J usage is TRBJ1-1; the D gene is possibly TRBD1 (5 bases). CDR3 length: 15 residues. V lost 1 base, J lost 5 bases, and 15 bases lay in between. Per germline, CDR1 SGHRS and CDR2 YFSETQ. CDR3 sequence reads: CASSLYGIEGTEAFF. DNA of the CDR3: TGCGCCAGCAGCTTGTATGGCATTGAGGGGACTGAAGCTTTCTTT. Combining the CDR3 with reference TRBV5-1 and TRBJ1-1 gives the whole variable domain KAGVTQTPRYLIKTRGQQVTLSCSPISGHRSVSWYQQTPGQGLQFLFEYFSETQRNKGNFPGRFSGRQFSNSRSEMNVSTLELGDSALYLCASSLYGIEGTEAFFGQGTRLTVV.

The chain couples TRBV7-2 to TRBJ1-1; unclear D gene. V was clipped by 5 bases and J by 1 base, with 5 bases between them. The CDR3 runs 12 residues. The V gene's germline CDR1 is SGHTA and CDR2 FQGNSA. CDR3 in DNA: TGTGCCAGCAGCCGTCCGAACACTGAAGCTTTCTTT. Translation: CASSRPNTEAFF.

In this sample, this clone turned up once. V is TRBV7-9 and J is TRBJ2-1, with 13 positions matching TRBD2. The germline V gene encodes CDR1 SEHNR and CDR2 FQNEAQ (reference sequence). After removal of 11 bases from V and 10 bases from J, the junction contained 11 bases not matched to a gene. This CDR3 has 14 residues. The CDR3 sequence is CAGRTSGGLGEQFF. In DNA, the CDR3 is TGTGCCGGACGGACTAGCGGGGGCCTCGGGGAGCAGTTCTTC.

V gene TRBV7-9 combines with J gene TRBJ1-4; TRBD1 matches 7 bases. This CDR3 spans 14 amino acids. With 5 bases clipped from V and 7 bases from J, the junction kept 7 bases outside the gene matches. The germline V gene has CDR1 SEHNR and CDR2 FQNEAQ (reference sequence). This chain's CDR3 is CASSATGSFEKLFF. In DNA, the CDR3 is TGTGCCAGCAGCGCGACAGGGTCTTTTGAAAAACTGTTTTTT.

The V gene is TRBV7-9, the J gene TRBJ2-7; D ambiguous. V was shortened by 0 bases and J by 0 bases, with 6 bases between the two germline ends. Germline V gives CDR1 SEHNR, CDR2 FQNEAQ (reference sequence). The CDR3 consists of 14 residues. CDR3 protein: CASSLATISYEQYF. CDR3 DNA sequence: TGTGCCAGCAGCTTAGCGACAATCTCCTACGAGCAGTACTTC.

This chain links TRBV6-5 with TRBJ1-1; no clear D gene. Looked up from germline, CDR1 is MNHEY and CDR2 is SVGAGI. Deletions cut 2 bases from V and 1 base from J, with 8 bases between. The CDR3 has 14 residues. The CDR3 protein is CASSYADANTEAFF. The CDR3 nucleotides read TGTGCCAGCAGTTACGCGGACGCGAACACTGAAGCTTTCTTT.

CDR3 DNA: TGTGCCAGCAGCTTACGACAGGGAAGCTCCTATAATTCACCCCTCCACTTT. Translation: CASSLRQGSSYNSPLHF. The V gene is TRBV7-2, the J gene TRBJ1-6, with TRBD1 identical over 7 bases. Trimming removed 2 bases from V and 0 bases from J; junction bases left unmatched: 4. The CDR3 totals 17 residues. Germline CDR1 SGHTA, CDR2 FQGNSA.

The V and J genes are TRBV5-1 and TRBJ2-7; 11 nucleotides match TRBD2. V trimming: 4 bases; J trimming: 0 bases; junction bases outside the gene matches: 6. The CDR3 runs to 16 residues. Per the germline V gene, CDR1 is SGHRS and CDR2 is YFSETQ. CDR3 sequence (DNA): TGCGCCAGCAGCGATCCGGGACTAGCGGACTCCTACGAGCAGTACTTC. This codes for CASSDPGLADSYEQYF.

CDR3 bases: TGTGCCAGCAGCTTAGTTGCGTCAGGGGATACGCAGTATTTT. This sequence encodes CASSLVASGDTQYF. The rearrangement joins TRBV7-2 to TRBJ2-3; D possibly corresponds to TRBD1 (5 bases). From germline, CDR1 is SGHTA and CDR2 FQGNSA. Trimming took off 1 base at V and 6 bases at J, with 11 bases between the two ends. This CDR3 spans 14 amino acids.

The chain combines TRBV15 with TRBJ2-1, with 7 nucleotides matching TRBD2. V lost 6 bases and J lost 9; bases outside the gene matches: 2. Germline V gene sequence: CDR1 LNHNV, CDR2 YYDKDF (reference sequence). The CDR3 has 11 residues. For the CDR3, the DNA is TGTGCCACCAGTCCGGGAGGTGAGCAGTTCTTC. Translation gives CATSPGGEQFF.

This clone came up a few times. The rearrangement joins TRBV6-2 or TRBV6-3 to TRBJ1-1; no firm D call. The CDR3 is 15 amino acids. The germline V gene encodes CDR1 MNHEY and CDR2 SVGEGT. The V end was cut by 2 bases, the J end by 1 base, with 11 bases between. CDR3 bases: TGTGCCAGCAGTTACAGGGATACCCCGAACACTGAAGCTTTCTTT. Its translation: CASSYRDTPNTEAFF.